The clone carrying this TCR beta chain is labeled as medium-sized (0.01 to 0.1%). The target antigen is unknown. These data belong to a study of spatial heterogeneity in lung cancer. About the research overall: The study observed each unique TCR and UMI combination more than ten times on average in raw reads. General study results and limits: Alpha chains reached an estimated coverage of around 6.5% of tumor T cells, and beta chains 11% to 15%. Higher tumor mutation counts went along with higher counts of expanded intratumoral alpha and beta TCRs.

A unique molecular identifier was carried by every single TCR cDNA molecule. TCRdb independently ran MiXCR on the 5' RACE reads; one entry per CDR3 protein. The sample includes roughly 9,000 distinct CDR3 sequences, 4.5% to 6% of them seen just once. Time point defined: sample taken at primary tumor resection. Whole RNA came from tumor, nontumor lung or frozen PBMC and was sequenced without being sorted. The specimen comprised lung tumor tissue, sampled at surgery. The TCR sequence derives from a female donor with early-stage non-small cell lung cancer.

The DNA for the CDR3 is TGTGCCAGCAGTTTAAAACTAGCGGGACGCAATGAGCAGTTCTTC. Encoded protein: CASSLKLAGRNEQFF. The rearrangement uses TRBV12-3 or TRBV12-4 and TRBJ2-1, with TRBD2 identical over 10 bases. The CDR3 is 15 amino acids. Unmatched junction bases numbered 4, after V lost 2 bases and J lost 6 bases.